The 15 T cell receptor beta chains below come from one sample, sequenced in a study of blood T cell repertoires in COVID-19. Data came from immunoSEQ multiplex PCR; TCRdb stores just in-frame clones and leaves some out. The repertoire holds about 180,000 clones, with 85% to 90% as singletons. Specimen: PBMCs or T cells enriched from blood (not recorded which). The source is a man aged 40-49 years who had recovered from COVID-19.

This sequence joins TRBV28 and TRBJ1-5, with D hard to call. In germline, CDR1 is MDHEN, CDR2 SYDVKM. The CDR3 has 17 residues. V was cut by 5 bases and J by 0 bases, with 17 bases left in between. The CDR3, as DNA: TGTGCCAGCAGTCCCACGGGCGGGGATTTTAGCAATCAGCCCCAGCATTTT. It codes for CASSPTGGDFSNQPQHF.

This chain links TRBV3-1 (or the pseudogene TRBV3-2) with TRBJ1-6; no clear D. Germline CDR1 reads LGHDT; CDR2 reads YNNKEL (reference sequence). V was clipped by 3 bases and J by 3 bases, with 12 bases between them. The CDR3 has 16 residues. The CDR3, as DNA: TGTGCCAGCAGCCAGACCGAGGCAGTCTATAATTCACCCCTCCACTTT. It is translated as CASSQTEAVYNSPLHF.

The V and J genes are TRBV28 and TRBJ1-6, with 8 bases matching TRBD1. The CDR3 has 14 residues. CDR1 MDHEN and CDR2 SYDVKM come from the germline V gene. Trimming at V came to 3 bases and at J to 9 bases, leaving 4 bases not matched to a gene. The CDR3 reads CASSLTGVSSPLHF. The CDR3 DNA is TGTGCCAGCAGTTTGACAGGGGTTAGTTCACCCCTCCACTTT.

V usage is TRBV20-1 and J usage is TRBJ2-1, with TRBD2 matching 12 bases. Germline V gene sequence: CDR1 DFQATT, CDR2 SNEGSKA (reference sequence). The CDR3 covers 15 residues. The V segment lost 3 bases and the J segment 4 bases; nucleotides outside the gene matches: 4. The CDR3 DNA follows: TGCAGTGCTAGTAAACTAGCGGGGGGATACAATGAGCAGTTCTTC. Encoded protein: CSASKLAGGYNEQFF.

The V gene is TRBV7-9, the J gene TRBJ2-7; 7 positions match TRBD1. Germline V gives CDR1 SEHNR, CDR2 FQNEAQ (reference sequence). V was clipped by 5 bases and J by 4 bases; unmatched bases: 2. The CDR3 is 12 amino acids. Here the CDR3 reads CASSLTGYEQYF. The CDR3 bases are TGTGCCAGCAGCCTGACAGGGTACGAGCAGTACTTC.

The V gene is TRBV18, the J gene TRBJ2-5, with TRBD2 matching 7 bases. Germline-derived CDR1 and CDR2 are KGHSH and LQKENI. The CDR3 extends over 17 amino acids. V lost 1 base, J lost 4 bases, and 12 bases stayed unmatched. CDR3 sequence: CASSPRSAGVGSETQYF. The CDR3 nucleotides are TGTGCCAGCTCACCACGGAGTGCGGGAGTCGGTTCAGAGACCCAGTACTTC.

The chain carries TRBV5-1 and TRBJ2-1, with D possibly TRBD2 on 6 matching bases. CDR3 length: 14 residues. The germline CDR1 and CDR2 sequences are SGHRS and YFSETQ. Between the trimmed V and J ends, which lost 5 bases and 6 bases, there was a span of 15 bases. The CDR3 loop reads CASRSSGLFNEQFF. In DNA form, the CDR3 reads TGCGCCAGCAGGAGTAGCGGCCTCTTCAATGAGCAGTTCTTC.

V and J are TRBV6-5 and TRBJ1-1; 8 positions match TRBD1. This CDR3 is 14 amino acids long. CDR1 is MNHEY and CDR2 is SVGAGI in the germline V gene. Trimming cost V 8 bases and J 0 bases; bases outside gene matches: 5. CDR3 in DNA: TGTGCCAGCGGGGACAGGCGGCTGAACACTGAAGCTTTCTTT. Its translation is CASGDRRLNTEAFF.

V is TRBV2 and J is TRBJ1-3, with 7 bases matching TRBD1. V trimming: 7 bases; J trimming: 0 bases; junction bases outside the gene matches: 6. CDR3 length equals 15 residues. Germline V gives CDR1 SNHLY, CDR2 FYNNEI. The CDR3 DNA reads as TGTGCCAGCATCGACAGGGCCCTCTCTGGAAACACCATATATTTT. Protein: CASIDRALSGNTIYF.

This clone is deemed medium-sized. The chain is built from TRBV30 and TRBJ1-2, with D unclear. The ends were cut back, 2 bases at V and 6 bases at J, with 10 bases in the middle. From germline, CDR1 is GTSNPN and CDR2 SVGIG (reference sequence). The CDR3 has 12 residues. This chain's CDR3 is CAWSWTKDGYTF. CDR3 in DNA: TGTGCCTGGAGTTGGACTAAGGATGGCTACACCTTC.

The gene calls are TRBV4-2 and TRBJ2-3; D is perhaps TRBD2 (6 bases). CDR3 size: 14 residues. Trimming removed 2 bases from V and 7 bases from J, with 13 bases in between. The germline V gene has CDR1 LGHNA and CDR2 YNFKEQ. The CDR3 DNA sequence: TGTGCCAGCAGCCAATCTGGCGGGGACCATACGCAGTATTTT. The encoded protein is CASSQSGGDHTQYF.

This sequence joins TRBV7-9 and TRBJ1-2; D not resolved. This CDR3 region has 14 residues. V was shortened by 1 base and J by 8 bases, with 14 bases between the two germline ends. Germline lookup yields CDR1 SEHNR and CDR2 FQNEAQ (reference sequence). The CDR3 here is CASSLEWQVGGYTF. In DNA, the CDR3 is TGTGCCAGCAGCTTAGAATGGCAGGTCGGAGGCTACACCTTC.

CDR3 sequence reads: CASSYQRHNTGELFF. The DNA of the CDR3 is TGTGCCAGCAGCTATCAGAGACATAACACCGGGGAGCTGTTTTTT. The genes are TRBV11-2 and TRBJ2-2; D uncertain. CDR1 and CDR2 from the germline V gene are SGHAT and FQNNGV. This CDR3 is 15 amino acids long. Between the trimmed V and J ends, which lost 4 bases and 2 bases, there was a span of 11 bases.

The chain carries TRBV9 and TRBJ1-3; 9 bases match TRBD1. After removal of 2 bases from V and 7 bases from J, the junction contained 7 bases not matched to a gene. The CDR3 consists of 15 residues. CDR1 is SGDLS, CDR2 YYNGEE, per germline. The CDR3 DNA follows: TGTGCCAGCAGCGTGGGTTTTGACAGGGGGAACACCATATATTTT. Its protein product is CASSVGFDRGNTIYF.

This sequence joins TRBV2 and TRBJ1-5; D possibly corresponds to TRBD1 (6 bases). The germline CDR1 and CDR2 sequences are SNHLY and FYNNEI. V dropped 6 bases and J dropped 2 bases, with 14 bases sitting between them. This CDR3 comprises 15 residues. The chain's CDR3 is CASREVAGGNQPQHF. CDR3 DNA sequence: TGTGCCAGCAGGGAGGTGGCAGGGGGCAATCAGCCCCAGCATTTT.